These 25 T cell receptor beta chains came from one sample sequenced in a study of shared clonotypes between healthy human individuals. This table comes from immunoSEQ multiplex PCR, and its TCRdb copy is limited to in-frame clones, with some not included. The table includes around 750,000 clones, around 72% detected once. The source material was memory CD4+ T cells sorted from blood. Subset of the sample: CD45RA-negative fraction. All receptors derive from a woman aged 25 to 39 in good health.

The chain recombines TRBV5-1 with TRBJ1-2, with a tentative D call TRBD1 (6 bases). The CDR3 covers 14 residues. Germline-derived CDR1 and CDR2 are SGHRS and YFSETQ. V lost 0 bases and J 4 bases, leaving 10 bases between the germline ends. CDR3 loop: CASSLDVRGYGYTF. CDR3 sequence (DNA): TGCGCCAGCAGCTTGGACGTCAGGGGCTATGGCTACACCTTC. The full variable domain, in which reference TRBV5-1 and TRBJ1-2 provide the parts outside the CDR3, is KAGVTQTPRYLIKTRGQQVTLSCSPISGHRSVSWYQQTPGQGLQFLFEYFSETQRNKGNFPGRFSGRQFSNSRSEMNVSTLELGDSALYLCASSLDVRGYGYTFGSGTRLTVV.

The chain employs TRBV19 and TRBJ2-7; 10 bases line up with TRBD2. Trimming cost V 5 bases and J 3 bases; bases outside gene matches: 7. Germline CDR1 LNHDA, CDR2 SQIVND (reference sequence). CDR3 length equals 15 residues. The CDR3 DNA is TGTGCCAGTAGTGCCAGCGCTAGCGGGAGCTACGAGCAGTACTTC. It encodes CASSASASGSYEQYF.

The chain couples TRBV28 to TRBJ2-3; D is unclear. The CDR3 is 16 residues long. V was clipped by 8 bases and J by 3 bases, with 21 bases between them. Germline-derived CDR1 and CDR2 are MDHEN and SYDVKM. The CDR3, as DNA: TGTGCCAGCTCCCGGGCGACTTCTCTCAGAACAGATACGCAGTATTTT. This codes for CASSRATSLRTDTQYF.

In regard to this clone: The identical CDR3 is also encoded by other nucleotide sequences in the sample. CDR3 sequence reads: CASSPQGGNQPQHF. DNA of the CDR3: TGTGCCAGCAGCCCCCAGGGAGGAAATCAGCCCCAGCATTTT. The rearrangement uses TRBV7-9 and TRBJ1-5, with D possibly being TRBD1 (5 bases). V shed 5 bases and J shed 4 bases, with 12 bases lying between them. The CDR3 consists of 14 residues. Germline CDR1 reads SEHNR; CDR2 reads FQNEAQ (reference sequence).

The gene calls are TRBV7-5 and TRBJ1-3; TRBD1, the table's D call, was not compared with the DNA. TRBV7-5 is an annotated pseudogene. The CDR3 contains 14 residues. This chain's CDR3 is CASSAQGAGNTIYF. The CDR3 DNA sequence: TGTGCCAGCAGCGCACAGGGGGCCGGAAACACCATATATTTT.

The chain joins TRBV7-8 to TRBJ2-3; D unresolved. CDR3 size: 15 residues. Germline CDR1 is SGHVS and CDR2 is FQNEAQ. Trimming removed 1 base at V and 0 bases at J, with 8 bases between. Here the CDR3 DNA reads TGTGCCAGCAGCTTAGAGAGGTTCAGCACAGATACGCAGTATTTT. Its protein is CASSLERFSTDTQYF.

With regard to this clone: This likely reflects a read error, since a far larger clone is one base away. This same CDR3 is encoded by further DNA sequences in the sample. J is TRBJ2-5 and V is TRBV6-5, with D possibly being TRBD1 or TRBD2 (5 bases each). This CDR3 spans 11 amino acids. Germline CDR1 MNHEY, CDR2 SVGAGI. Trimming cost V 8 bases and J 4 bases, with 8 bases left between them. The chain's CDR3 is CASGGGETQYF. The DNA of the CDR3 is TGTGCCAGCGGTGGGGGAGAGACCCAGTACTTC.

The sample holds one count of this clone. This chain connects TRBV5-5 to TRBJ1-1; TRBD1 matches at 7 bases. The V gene end was trimmed by 4 bases and the J gene end by 1 base; junction bases not matched to a gene: 7. This CDR3 is 15 amino acids long. Germline assignment: CDR1 SGHKS and CDR2 YYEKEE (reference sequence). CDR3 coding DNA: TGTGCCAGCAGCCCGCAGGGACAGCCGAACACTGAAGCTTTCTTT. It translates to CASSPQGQPNTEAFF. Based on the CDR3 plus reference TRBV5-5 and TRBJ1-1, the full variable domain is DAGVTQSPTHLIKTRGQQVTLRCSPISGHKSVSWYQQVLGQGPQFIFQYYEKEERGRGNFPDRFSARQFPNYSSELNVNALLLGDSALYLCASSPQGQPNTEAFFGQGTRLTVV.

The gene calls are TRBV27 and TRBJ2-7, with 8 nucleotides matching TRBD1. Unmatched junction bases numbered 7, after V lost 4 bases and J lost 2 bases. Germline-derived CDR1 and CDR2 are MNHEY and SMNVEV (reference sequence). The CDR3 has 15 amino acids. This CDR3 is CASSSRGQAAYEQYF. DNA of the CDR3: TGTGCCAGCAGTTCCCGGGGACAGGCCGCCTACGAGCAGTACTTC.

The J gene is TRBJ2-7, the V gene TRBV2; D ambiguous. Germline lookup yields CDR1 SNHLY and CDR2 FYNNEI. This CDR3 comprises 12 residues. V lost 4 bases and J 3 bases, leaving 7 bases between the germline ends. Here the CDR3 reads CASSVQRYEQYF. CDR3 DNA: TGTGCCAGCAGTGTACAGCGCTACGAGCAGTACTTC.

This clone was observed many times. This chain links TRBV4-1 with TRBJ2-3, with a weak D call TRBD1 (6 bases). This CDR3 has 16 residues. The V end was cut by 2 bases, the J end by 2 bases, with 14 bases between. The germline V gene has CDR1 MGHRA and CDR2 YSYEKL. The CDR3 DNA sequence: TGCGCCAGCAGCCAACCCAGGGGCAGCGACACAGATACGCAGTATTTT. As protein: CASSQPRGSDTDTQYF.

In its sample, this clone was seen once. The V call is TRBV12-5, the J call TRBJ2-1; no clear D gene. CDR1 LGHNT and CDR2 FRNRAP come from the germline V gene. The CDR3 is 12 residues long. V dropped 5 bases and J dropped 5 bases, with 7 bases sitting between them. CDR3 in DNA: TGTGCTAGTGGTCTGGGGAACAATGAGCAGTTCTTC. Its translation: CASGLGNNEQFF.

The genes are TRBV2 and TRBJ2-3; D unclear. The CDR3 has 16 amino acids. V was trimmed by 1 base and J by 0 bases, leaving 11 bases between them. Germline CDR1 is SNHLY and CDR2 is FYNNEI. This CDR3 reads CASSEVVSSSTDTQYF. CDR3 bases: TGTGCCAGCAGTGAAGTTGTTAGCTCAAGCACAGATACGCAGTATTTT.

CDR3 nucleotide sequence: TGCAGCGCTAACAGGGGGCGAACTACCGGGGAGCTGTTTTTT. Translated: CSANRGRTTGELFF. The chain recombines TRBV29-1 with TRBJ2-2; 9 positions match TRBD1. Germline V gives CDR1 SQVTM, CDR2 ANQGSEA. V shed 7 bases and J 5 bases; nucleotides not matched to a gene: 8. CDR3 length equals 14 residues.

V gene TRBV10-3 combines with J gene TRBJ1-4, with 9 bases fitting TRBD1. The trim removed 0 bases at V and 8 bases at J, leaving 4 bases unmatched. Germline V gives CDR1 ENHRY, CDR2 SYGVKD. The CDR3 loop spans 15 amino acids. CDR3 in DNA: TGTGCCATCAGTGAGTCAAACAGGGGGCAGGAAAAACTGTTTTTT. Amino acids: CAISESNRGQEKLFF.

The V gene is TRBV7-3, the J gene TRBJ2-1; a possible D gene is TRBD1 (6 bases). Trimming stripped 5 bases from V and 6 bases from J, with 14 bases between. Germline V gene sequence: CDR1 SGHTA, CDR2 FQGTGA. CDR3 length equals 14 residues. The CDR3 region is CASSLPGTPNEQFF. As DNA, the CDR3 is TGTGCCAGCAGCCTTCCCGGGACACCCAATGAGCAGTTCTTC.

This chain links TRBV10-2 with TRBJ2-7, with D perhaps TRBD2 (7 bases). In germline, CDR1 is WSHSY, CDR2 SAAADI. The CDR3 sequence is 16 residues long. V lost 3 bases to trimming and J lost 7 bases, with 22 bases between them. The CDR3 DNA reads as TGCGCCAGCAGTGAACAGGGCGGGAGCCAGGGGAGGGAGCAGTACTTC. It encodes CASSEQGGSQGREQYF.

The chain is built from TRBV7-9 and TRBJ2-7, with D unclear. V lost 2 bases to trimming and J lost 3 bases, with 11 bases between them. The CDR3 totals 14 residues. The germline gives CDR1 SEHNR, CDR2 FQNEAQ (reference sequence). CDR3 amino acids: CASSLLSGDYEQYF. CDR3 nucleotide sequence: TGTGCCAGCAGCTTACTATCTGGGGACTACGAGCAGTACTTC.

The rearrangement links TRBV2 to TRBJ1-3; D possibly corresponds to TRBD1 (5 bases). V lost 3 bases and J lost 2, with 14 bases in between. The CDR3 loop spans 16 amino acids. Germline V CDR1 and CDR2: SNHLY, FYNNEI. The CDR3 region is CASSDRGLRTGNTIYF. CDR3 DNA: TGTGCCAGCAGTGATCGGGGGTTGAGAACTGGAAACACCATATATTTT.

The chain recombines TRBV30 with TRBJ1-4, with a possible D match to TRBD1 (6 bases). This CDR3 has 15 amino acids. V was cut by 3 bases and J by 7 bases, with 18 bases left in between. Germline CDR1 GTSNPN, CDR2 SVGIG (reference sequence). The CDR3 DNA sequence: TGTGCCTGGAGCTCTTCACAGGGCCGGAGTGAAAAACTGTTTTTT. Translated: CAWSSSQGRSEKLFF. The entire variable domain, with the rest obtained from reference TRBV30 and TRBJ1-4, is as follows: SQTIHQWPATLVQPVGSPLSLECTVEGTSNPNLYWYRQAAGRGLQLLFYSVGIGQISSEVPQNLSASRPQDRQFILSSKKLLLSDSGFYLCAWSSSQGRSEKLFFGSGTQLSVL.

Of note for this clone: Different DNA sequences within this sample yield the same CDR3. CDR3: CASSLSYEQYF. The CDR3 DNA sequence: TGTGCCAGCAGCTTAAGCTACGAGCAGTACTTC. The chain is built from TRBV7-8 and TRBJ2-7; D not certain. The CDR3 has 11 amino acids. CDR1 and CDR2 (germline): SGHVS, FQNEAQ. Trimming stripped 2 bases from V and 3 bases from J, with 2 bases between.

The genes are TRBV28 and TRBJ2-7; 9 positions match TRBD2. V lost 4 bases to trimming and J lost 6 bases; unmatched junction nucleotides: 13. This CDR3 contains 16 residues. Germline V gene lookup returns CDR1 MDHEN and CDR2 SYDVKM. The CDR3 region has the DNA TGTGCCAGCAGTTCCGCGGGTAGCGGGAGAGTCGGCGAGCAGTACTTC. It specifies CASSSAGSGRVGEQYF.

The CDR3 protein is CASSPYLNNEQFF. The CDR3, as DNA: TGTGCCAGCAGCCCTTATCTAAACAATGAGCAGTTCTTC. V and J are TRBV7-3 and TRBJ2-1, with D unresolved. CDR3 size: 13 residues. The V end was cut by 5 bases, the J end by 5 bases, with 10 bases between. The V gene's germline CDR1 is SGHTA and CDR2 FQGTGA.

This chain uses TRBV7-2 with TRBJ2-3, with D perhaps TRBD2 (5 bases). Trimming stripped 5 bases from V and 2 bases from J, with 17 bases between. Germline CDR1 reads SGHTA; CDR2 reads FQGNSA. This CDR3 region has 16 residues. The CDR3 reads CASSPRGSTITDTQYF. In DNA form, the CDR3 reads TGTGCCAGCAGCCCCCGGGGTAGCACCATCACAGATACGCAGTATTTT.

This clone showed up just once. The rearrangement links TRBV7-6 to TRBJ2-2, with TRBD2 matching 9 bases. The CDR3 is made up of 18 amino acids. The trim removed 3 bases at V and 1 base at J, leaving 9 bases unmatched. The V gene's germline CDR1 is SGHVS and CDR2 FNYEAQ. CDR3 DNA: TGTGCCAGCAGCTTCGGGCTAGCGGGATATATGAACACCGGGGAGCTGTTTTTT. Translated, it gives CASSFGLAGYMNTGELFF.